This is a list of T cell receptor beta chains from one sample in a study of technical replicates of blood from a handful of donors. Repertoires were generated with immunoSEQ multiplex PCR, while TCRdb's copy carries only in-frame clones and drops some. This sample yields around 50,000 clones, of which about 94% are seen a single time; about 3.9% belongs to the top ten. The sample taken for sequencing was PBMCs. The receptor set was obtained from a human donor in good health. Some clones in this sample may be carry-over from other donors' samples. CDR3s leave out the opening cysteine and the closing phenylalanine or tryptophan. A clone size is listed for some rows: how often the clone was seen (once, few, many), or a class if it is expanded.

size: NA
V: TRBV11-2
J: TRBJ2-1
CDR3: ASSRDYGYNEQF

size: NA
V: TRBV30
J: TRBJ1-1
CDR3: AWSVLGTLDTEAF

size: NA
V: TRBV18
J: TRBJ1-1
CDR3: ASSPLAGQNTEAF

size: NA
V: TRBV5-4
J: TRBJ1-4
CDR3: ASSSGGLASEKLF

size: NA
V: TRBV18
J: TRBJ2-4
CDR3: ASSPGVGLAKNIQY

size: NA
V: TRBV7-8
J: TRBJ2-2
CDR3: ASSPRESGLYGELF

size: NA
V: TRBV5-8
J: TRBJ1-5
CDR3: ASSPGHRVFQPQH

size: NA
V: TRBV7-9
J: TRBJ1-2
CDR3: ASSLVSGTGLGGYT

size: NA
V: TRBV5-4
J: TRBJ1-2
CDR3: ASSHGAGDYGYT

size: NA
V: TRBV5-1
J: TRBJ2-5
CDR3: ASSFSPTGSGETQY

size: NA
V: TRBV4-1
J: TRBJ2-1
CDR3: ASSQDPGLAGGQRSYNEQF

size: NA
V: TRBV6-5
J: TRBJ1-5
CDR3: ASSYQSRGADQPQH

size: NA
V: TRBV29-1
J: TRBJ2-5
CDR3: SVEDYLAQETQY

size: NA
V: TRBV9
J: TRBJ1-4
CDR3: ASSVGLAEKLF

size: once
V: TRBV5-4
J: TRBJ2-2
CDR3: ASSLAVANTGELF

size: once
V: TRBV6-5
J: TRBJ2-7
CDR3: ASRSRAGSTYEQY

size: NA
V: TRBV4-2
J: TRBJ2-1
CDR3: ASSQELAGGPLHEQF

size: once
V: TRBV7-9
J: TRBJ2-7
CDR3: ASSLFTWWQGNYDEQY

size: NA
V: TRBV4-3
J: TRBJ2-5
CDR3: ASSQEAQGGTQY

size: NA
V: TRBV4-2
J: TRBJ2-1
CDR3: ASSQVGGLDEQF

size: NA
V: TRBV6-5
J: TRBJ2-1
CDR3: ASRGLAEYNEQF

size: NA
V: TRBV6-1
J: TRBJ1-6
CDR3: ASRAGFPNSPLH

size: once
V: TRBV2
J: TRBJ1-2
CDR3: ASSEAGRSYGYT

size: few
V: TRBV4-1
J: TRBJ2-1
CDR3: ASSPVAGNRF

size: NA
V: TRBV6-4
J: TRBJ2-3
CDR3: ASSDSQGAPDTQY

size: NA
V: TRBV6-1
J: TRBJ1-4
CDR3: ASSSGFGGEKLF

size: NA
V: TRBV27
J: TRBJ1-5
CDR3: ASSLGGANNQPQH

size: NA
V: TRBV7-2
J: TRBJ2-3
CDR3: ASSLRTPGSTDTQY

size: once
V: TRBV4-2
J: TRBJ2-3
CDR3: ASSQDIGVSTDTQY

size: NA
V: TRBV6-1
J: TRBJ1-6
CDR3: ASNQREDNSPLH

size: NA
V: TRBV7-2
J: TRBJ2-5
CDR3: ASSSRGVQETQY

size: NA
V: TRBV9
J: TRBJ2-5
CDR3: ASSLRGQETQY

size: NA
V: TRBV6-7
J: TRBJ1-1
CDR3: ASREGDMNTEAF

size: NA
V: TRBV7-9
J: TRBJ2-7
CDR3: ATDGRSGGLKGYEQY

size: NA
V: TRBV19
J: TRBJ2-7
CDR3: ASSMRGIDYEQY

size: NA
V: TRBV18
J: TRBJ1-1
CDR3: ASSRQGRETEAF

size: once
V: TRBV5-1
J: TRBJ2-1
CDR3: ASSLNDRAGNEQF

size: NA
V: TRBV4-3
J: TRBJ1-4
CDR3: ASSQRQKKNEKLF

size: once
V: TRBV7-6
J: TRBJ2-5
CDR3: ASSRGQGGLRTQY

size: NA
V: TRBV7-3
J: TRBJ2-1
CDR3: ASSLTGDNEQF

size: NA
V: TRBV7-2
J: TRBJ2-3
CDR3: ASSSSLAGASTDTQY

size: NA
V: TRBV7-2
J: TRBJ1-2
CDR3: ASSLLQGGYGYT

size: NA
V: TRBV7-8
J: TRBJ1-5
CDR3: ASSLVSSPGGNQPQH

size: medium-sized
V: TRBV5-1
J: TRBJ2-1
CDR3: ASSFGGGYNEQF

size: NA
V: TRBV2
J: TRBJ1-1
CDR3: ASNPGGAGNTEAF

size: NA
V: TRBV28
J: TRBJ2-1
CDR3: ASSLGTSGQRRQF

size: NA
V: TRBV7-9
J: TRBJ1-2
CDR3: ASSPRRGNYGYT

size: NA
V: TRBV7-2
J: TRBJ1-5
CDR3: ASSPDRNQPQH

size: NA
V: TRBV7-6
J: TRBJ2-2
CDR3: ASTGLTGGANTGELF

size: NA
V: TRBV5-1
J: TRBJ2-1
CDR3: ASSLRGQGALQVNNEQF

size: NA
V: TRBV6-5
J: TRBJ2-7
CDR3: ASSSDRGQQY

size: once
V: TRBV4-3
J: TRBJ2-7
CDR3: ASSQVWRREVVEQY

size: NA
V: TRBV11-2
J: TRBJ2-7
CDR3: ASSLVAGDHYEQY

size: NA
V: TRBV5-1
J: TRBJ2-5
CDR3: ASSYASGPEETQY

size: NA
V: TRBV4-1
J: TRBJ1-5
CDR3: ASSPQGISNQPQH

size: once
V: TRBV7-2
J: TRBJ1-2
CDR3: ASSPDRGIDYT

size: NA
V: TRBV5-4
J: TRBJ2-3
CDR3: ASSAGASGTDTQY

size: NA
V: TRBV9
J: TRBJ2-2
CDR3: ASSVGLGTGELF

size: NA
V: TRBV30
J: TRBJ1-6
CDR3: AWNPGQGNSPLH